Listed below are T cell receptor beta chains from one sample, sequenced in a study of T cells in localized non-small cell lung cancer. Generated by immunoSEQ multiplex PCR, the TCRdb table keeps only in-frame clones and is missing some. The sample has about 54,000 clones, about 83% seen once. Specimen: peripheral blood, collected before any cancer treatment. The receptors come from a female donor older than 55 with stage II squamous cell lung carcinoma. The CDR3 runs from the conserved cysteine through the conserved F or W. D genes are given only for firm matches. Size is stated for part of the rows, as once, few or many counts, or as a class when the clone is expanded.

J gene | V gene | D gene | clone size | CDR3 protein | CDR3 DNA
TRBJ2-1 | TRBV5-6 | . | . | CASSSRYRVDEQFF | TGTGCCAGCAGCTCCCGATACAGGGTCGATGAGCAGTTCTTC
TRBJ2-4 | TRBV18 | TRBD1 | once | CASSSQGTGAKNIQYF | TGTGCCAGCTCATCACAGGGGACGGGGGCCAAAAACATTCAGTACTTC
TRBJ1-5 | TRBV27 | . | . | CASSLVNNQPQHF | TGTGCCAGCAGTTTGGTTAACAATCAGCCCCAGCATTTT
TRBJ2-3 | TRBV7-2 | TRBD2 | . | CASSSAGGTQYF | TGTGCCAGCAGCTCCGCGGGGGGAACGCAGTATTTT
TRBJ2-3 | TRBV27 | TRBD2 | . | CASSVRAQGLAGRTDTQYF | TGTGCCAGCAGTGTCCGGGCTCAGGGACTAGCGGGGCGCACAGATACGCAGTATTTT
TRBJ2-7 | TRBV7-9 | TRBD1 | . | CASSNRDRTRYEQYF | TGTGCCAGCAGCAACCGGGACAGAACTCGCTACGAGCAGTACTTC
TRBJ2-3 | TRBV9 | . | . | CASSVDGWGTQYF | TGTGCCAGCAGCGTAGATGGCTGGGGTACGCAGTATTTT
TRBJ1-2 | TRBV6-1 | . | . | CASKTPAGLFGYTF | TGTGCCAGCAAGACCCCCGCAGGGCTGTTTGGCTACACCTTC
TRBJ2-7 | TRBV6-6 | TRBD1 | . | CASRAGTGASYEQYF | TGTGCCAGCAGGGCCGGGACAGGGGCTTCCTACGAGCAGTACTTC
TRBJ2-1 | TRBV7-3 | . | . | CASSFSGRGGEAEQFF | TGTGCCAGCAGCTTTTCCGGGCGGGGAGGTGAGGCTGAGCAGTTCTTC
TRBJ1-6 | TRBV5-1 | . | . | CASRGQDYNSPLHF | TGCGCCAGCCGCGGCCAGGATTATAATTCACCCCTCCACTTT
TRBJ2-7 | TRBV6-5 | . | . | CASSQAPSSYEQYF | TGTGCCAGCAGTCAGGCACCCAGCTCCTACGAGCAGTACTTC
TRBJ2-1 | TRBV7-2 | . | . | CASSLTRLSSYNEQFF | TGTGCCAGCAGCTTAACCCGCCTGAGCTCCTACAATGAGCAGTTCTTC
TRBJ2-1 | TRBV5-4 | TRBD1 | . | CASSASTGTINEQFF | TGTGCCAGCAGCGCGTCGACAGGGACGATAAATGAGCAGTTCTTC
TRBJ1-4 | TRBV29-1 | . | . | CSVVGPNNEKLFF | TGCAGCGTTGTCGGACCGAATAATGAAAAACTGTTTTTT
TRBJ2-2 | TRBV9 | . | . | CASSGGVGDGELFF | TGTGCCAGCAGCGGGGGAGTAGGGGACGGGGAGCTGTTTTTT
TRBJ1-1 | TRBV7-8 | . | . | CASSLERRLNTEAFF | TGTGCCAGCAGCTTAGAACGGAGACTGAACACTGAAGCTTTCTTT
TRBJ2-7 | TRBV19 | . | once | CASSITAGRPNEQYF | TGTGCCAGTAGTATAACGGCAGGGCGCCCGAACGAGCAGTACTTC
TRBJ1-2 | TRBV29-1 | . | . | CSVVPQGQNYGYTF | TGCAGCGTTGTCCCTCAGGGGCAGAACTATGGCTACACCTTC
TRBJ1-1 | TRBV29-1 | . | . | CSVARTEREAFF | TGCAGCGTTGCTCGAACGGAGCGGGAAGCTTTCTTT
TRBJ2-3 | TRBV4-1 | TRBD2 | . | CASSPSGEGRTDTQYF | TGCGCCAGCAGCCCCTCGGGGGAGGGCCGCACAGATACGCAGTATTTT
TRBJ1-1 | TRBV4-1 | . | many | CASSQGTWSDDTEAFF | TGCGCCAGCAGCCAAGGGACGTGGTCGGACGACACTGAAGCTTTCTTT
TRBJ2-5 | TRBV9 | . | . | CASSGLEAETQYF | TGTGCCAGCAGCGGACTAGAAGCGGAGACCCAGTACTTC
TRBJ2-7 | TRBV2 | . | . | CASSASTYEQYF | TGTGCCAGCAGTGCCTCAACCTACGAGCAGTACTTC
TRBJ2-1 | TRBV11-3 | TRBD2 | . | CASSPRGASGGSNEQFF | TGTGCCAGCAGCCCCAGAGGGGCTAGCGGGGGTTCGAATGAGCAGTTCTTC
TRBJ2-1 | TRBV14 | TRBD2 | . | CASSQGRVGLAGIEQFF | TGTGCCAGCAGCCAAGGTAGGGTAGGACTAGCGGGGATTGAGCAGTTCTTC
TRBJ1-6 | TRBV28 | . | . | CASSPPDRSGSPLHF | TGTGCCAGCAGTCCCCCCGACAGGTCAGGCTCACCCCTCCACTTT
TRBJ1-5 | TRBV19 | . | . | CASRAGALSNQPQHF | TGTGCCAGTAGGGCAGGGGCCCTTTCCAATCAGCCCCAGCATTTT
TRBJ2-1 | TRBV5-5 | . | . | CASSLGVNEQFF | TGTGCCAGCAGCTTGGGGGTGAATGAGCAGTTCTTC
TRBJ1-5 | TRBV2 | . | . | CASNRGVNSNQPQHF | TGTGCCAGCAACCGCGGGGTTAATAGCAATCAGCCCCAGCATTTT
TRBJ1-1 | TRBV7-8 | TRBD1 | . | CASSPRTGDTEAFF | TGTGCCAGCAGCCCCCGGACAGGGGACACTGAAGCTTTCTTT
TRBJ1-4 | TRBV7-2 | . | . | CASSSHVWGSNEKLFF | TGTGCCAGCAGCTCCCATGTTTGGGGGTCTAATGAAAAACTGTTTTTT
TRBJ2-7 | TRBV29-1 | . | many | CSATSGVVEQYF | TGCAGCGCCACCTCAGGGGTCGTCGAGCAGTACTTC
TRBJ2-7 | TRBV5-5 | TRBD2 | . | CASSPGGGSYEQYF | TGTGCCAGCAGCCCGGGAGGGGGCTCCTACGAGCAGTACTTC
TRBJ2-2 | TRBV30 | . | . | CAWREQSAGELFF | TGTGCCTGGAGGGAACAGTCCGCCGGGGAGCTGTTTTTT
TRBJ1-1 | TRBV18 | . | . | CASSPLGKGMNFAEAFF | TGTGCCAGCTCACCACTGGGGAAGGGGATGAATTTCGCTGAAGCTTTCTTT
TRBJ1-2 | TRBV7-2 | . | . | CASSLTPGPYGYTF | TGTGCCAGCAGCTTAACCCCGGGCCCCTATGGCTACACCTTC
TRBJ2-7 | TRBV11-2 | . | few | CASSSRGTFPGEQYF | TGTGCCAGCAGCTCCCGCGGGACTTTTCCTGGCGAGCAGTACTTC
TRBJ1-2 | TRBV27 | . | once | CASRDRRGPGYTF | TGTGCCAGCAGAGACAGGCGGGGCCCGGGCTACACCTTC
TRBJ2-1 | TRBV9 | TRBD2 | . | CASSSRPGTSGGEVQFF | TGTGCCAGCAGCAGTCGACCCGGGACTAGCGGGGGGGAGGTGCAGTTCTTC
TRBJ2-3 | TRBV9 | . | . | CASSVVAGGWTDTQYF | TGTGCCAGCAGCGTAGTGGCAGGGGGGTGGACAGATACGCAGTATTTT
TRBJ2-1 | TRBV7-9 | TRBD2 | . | CASSLVGDYPPREQFF | TGTGCCAGCAGCTTAGTGGGGGACTATCCCCCCCGTGAGCAGTTCTTC
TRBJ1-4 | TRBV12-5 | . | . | CASGLEGVGTNEKLFF | TGTGCTAGTGGTTTGGAGGGGGTCGGCACTAATGAAAAACTGTTTTTT
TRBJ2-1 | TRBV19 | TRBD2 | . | CASSLPSGGADEQFF | TGTGCCAGTAGTCTACCTAGCGGGGGGGCCGATGAGCAGTTCTTC
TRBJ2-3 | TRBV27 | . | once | CASSLQHTDTQYF | TGTGCCAGCAGTCTCCAACACACAGATACGCAGTATTTT
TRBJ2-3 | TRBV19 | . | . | CASSIGTGGGTDTQYF | TGTGCCAGTAGTATAGGGACGGGGGGCGGCACAGATACGCAGTATTTT
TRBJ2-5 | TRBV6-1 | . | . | CASSEAGGRVFQTQYF | TGTGCCAGCAGTGAAGCGGGGGGCAGGGTCTTTCAGACCCAGTACTTC
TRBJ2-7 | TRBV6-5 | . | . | CASGEGGSSYEQYF | TGTGCCAGCGGGGAGGGGGGGAGCTCCTACGAGCAGTACTTC
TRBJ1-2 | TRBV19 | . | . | CASSIVGDGYTF | TGTGCCAGTAGTATAGTTGGGGATGGCTACACCTTC
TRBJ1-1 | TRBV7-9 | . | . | CASSYGLPTEAFF | TGTGCCAGCAGCTACGGACTTCCGACTGAAGCTTTCTTT
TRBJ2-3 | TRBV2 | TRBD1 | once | CASSWTGGTDTQYF | TGTGCCAGCAGCTGGACAGGGGGCACAGATACGCAGTATTTT
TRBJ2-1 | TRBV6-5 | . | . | CASSYTGGGLYNEQFF | TGTGCCAGCAGTTACACTGGGGGGGGCCTCTACAATGAGCAGTTCTTC
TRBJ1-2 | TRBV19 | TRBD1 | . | CASSPGTGPDNYGYTF | TGTGCCAGTAGCCCGGGGACAGGGCCGGATAACTATGGCTACACCTTC
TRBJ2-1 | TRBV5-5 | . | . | CASSLISGYNEQFF | TGTGCCAGCAGCTTGATATCCGGGTACAATGAGCAGTTCTTC
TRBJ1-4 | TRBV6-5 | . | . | CASSYDATNEKLFF | TGTGCCAGCAGTTACGACGCAACTAATGAAAAACTGTTTTTT
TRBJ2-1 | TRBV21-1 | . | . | CASSSRRRYNEQFF | TGTGCCAGCAGCTCCCGTCGCAGGTACAATGAGCAGTTCTTC
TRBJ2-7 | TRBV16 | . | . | CASSQSSILEQYF | TGTGCCAGCAGCCAATCCTCCATCCTCGAGCAGTACTTC
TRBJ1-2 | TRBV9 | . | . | CASSPRGDF | TGTGCCAGCAGCCCCCGAGGTGACTTC
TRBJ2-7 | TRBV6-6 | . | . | CASSYTADLGEQYF | TGTGCCAGCAGTTATACAGCCGACCTAGGCGAGCAGTACTTC